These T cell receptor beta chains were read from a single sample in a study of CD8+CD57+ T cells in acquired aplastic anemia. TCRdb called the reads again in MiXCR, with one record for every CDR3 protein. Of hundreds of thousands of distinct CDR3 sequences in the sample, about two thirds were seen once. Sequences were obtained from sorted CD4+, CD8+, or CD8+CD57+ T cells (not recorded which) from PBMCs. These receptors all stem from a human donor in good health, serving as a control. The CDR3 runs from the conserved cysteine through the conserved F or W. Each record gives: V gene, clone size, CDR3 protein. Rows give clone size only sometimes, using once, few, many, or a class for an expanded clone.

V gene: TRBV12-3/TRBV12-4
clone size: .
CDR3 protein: CAISDRGPPLHF

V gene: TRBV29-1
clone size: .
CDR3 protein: CSAEDGQGAEYTF

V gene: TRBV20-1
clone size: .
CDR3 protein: CSARAKLYRDTF

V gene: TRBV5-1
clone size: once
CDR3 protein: CASTLMGGTRELFF

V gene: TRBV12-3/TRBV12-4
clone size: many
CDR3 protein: CASSFRQGAPYSSYEQYF

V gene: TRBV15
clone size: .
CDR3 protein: CASNQVRGGTEAFF

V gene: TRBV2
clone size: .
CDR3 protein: CASSEGRGREQYF

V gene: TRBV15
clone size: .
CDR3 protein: CATSFGTGAHEQQYF

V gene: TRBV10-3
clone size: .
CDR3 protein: CAIRDERAQPQHF

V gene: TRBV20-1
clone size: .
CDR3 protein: CSARGRTGPYTIYF

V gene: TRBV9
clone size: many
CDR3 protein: CASSVAGGPQETQYF

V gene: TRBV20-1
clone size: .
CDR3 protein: CSAPAGNNKQYF

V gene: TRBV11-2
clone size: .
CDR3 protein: CASSLSMEFNQPQHF

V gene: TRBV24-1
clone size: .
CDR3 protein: CATSAGAYSNQPQHF

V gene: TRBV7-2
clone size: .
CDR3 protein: CDSSRRGQDGDTQYF

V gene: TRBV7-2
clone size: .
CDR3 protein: CASSLGRGINEPQF

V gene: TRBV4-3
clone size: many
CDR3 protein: CASSQGGARDYGYTF

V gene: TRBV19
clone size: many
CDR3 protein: CASSSTGSTNEKLFF

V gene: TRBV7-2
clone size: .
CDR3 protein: CASTSGPWDEQFF

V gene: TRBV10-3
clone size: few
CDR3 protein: CASSKFGALYGYTF